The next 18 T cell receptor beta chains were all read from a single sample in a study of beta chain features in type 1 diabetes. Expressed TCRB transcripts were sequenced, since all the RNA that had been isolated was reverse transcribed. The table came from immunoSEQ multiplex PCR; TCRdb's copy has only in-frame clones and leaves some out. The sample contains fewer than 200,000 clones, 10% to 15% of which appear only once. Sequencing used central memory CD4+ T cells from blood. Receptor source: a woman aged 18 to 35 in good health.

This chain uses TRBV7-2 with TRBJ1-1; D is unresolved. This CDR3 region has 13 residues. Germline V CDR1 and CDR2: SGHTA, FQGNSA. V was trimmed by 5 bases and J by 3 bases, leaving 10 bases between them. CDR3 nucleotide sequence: TGTGCCAGCAGCCAACAAAGATACACTGAAGCTTTCTTT. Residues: CASSQQRYTEAFF.

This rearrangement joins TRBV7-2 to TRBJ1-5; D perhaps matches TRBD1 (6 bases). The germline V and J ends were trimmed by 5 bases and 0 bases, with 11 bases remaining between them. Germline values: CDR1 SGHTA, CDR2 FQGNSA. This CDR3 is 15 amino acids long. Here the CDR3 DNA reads TGTGCCAGCAGCCCGACAGGTCATAGCAATCAGCCCCAGCATTTT. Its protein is CASSPTGHSNQPQHF.

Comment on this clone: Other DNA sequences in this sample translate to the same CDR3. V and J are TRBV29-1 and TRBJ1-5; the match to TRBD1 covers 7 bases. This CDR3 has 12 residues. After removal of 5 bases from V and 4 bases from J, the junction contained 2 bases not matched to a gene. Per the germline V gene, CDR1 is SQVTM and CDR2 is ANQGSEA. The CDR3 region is CSVRTGNQPQHF. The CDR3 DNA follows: TGCAGCGTTCGGACAGGTAATCAGCCCCAGCATTTT.

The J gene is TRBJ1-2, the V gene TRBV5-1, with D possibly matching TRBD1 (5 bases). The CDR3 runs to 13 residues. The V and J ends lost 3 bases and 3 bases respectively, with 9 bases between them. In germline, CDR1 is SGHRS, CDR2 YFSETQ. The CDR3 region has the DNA TGCGCCAGCAGCTGGGGGGTTGACTATGGCTACACCTTC. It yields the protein CASSWGVDYGYTF.

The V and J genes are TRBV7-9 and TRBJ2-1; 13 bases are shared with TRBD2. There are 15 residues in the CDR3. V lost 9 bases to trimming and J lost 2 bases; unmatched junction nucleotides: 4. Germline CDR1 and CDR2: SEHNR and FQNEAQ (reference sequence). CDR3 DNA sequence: TGTGCCAGTTTAGGACTAGCGGGAGCCTACAATGAGCAGTTCTTC. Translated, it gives CASLGLAGAYNEQFF. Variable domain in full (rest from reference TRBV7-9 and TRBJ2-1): DTGVSQNPRHKITKRGQNVTFRCDPISEHNRLYWYRQTLGQGPEFLTYFQNEAQLEKSRLLSDRFSAERPKGSFSTLEIQRTEQGDSAMYLCASLGLAGAYNEQFFGPGTRLTVL.

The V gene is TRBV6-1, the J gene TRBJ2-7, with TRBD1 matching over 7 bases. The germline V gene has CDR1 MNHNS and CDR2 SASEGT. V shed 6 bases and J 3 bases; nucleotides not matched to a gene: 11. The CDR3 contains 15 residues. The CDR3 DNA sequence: TGTGCCAGCAGGCCCGGGACAGACAGTAACTACGAGCAGTACTTC. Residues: CASRPGTDSNYEQYF.

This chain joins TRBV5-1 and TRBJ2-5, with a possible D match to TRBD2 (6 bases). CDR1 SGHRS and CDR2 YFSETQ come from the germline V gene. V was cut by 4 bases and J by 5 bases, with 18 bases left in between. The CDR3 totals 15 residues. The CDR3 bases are TGCGCCAGCAGCGCCGACTTAGGGAGGCAGGAGACCCAGTACTTC. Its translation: CASSADLGRQETQYF.

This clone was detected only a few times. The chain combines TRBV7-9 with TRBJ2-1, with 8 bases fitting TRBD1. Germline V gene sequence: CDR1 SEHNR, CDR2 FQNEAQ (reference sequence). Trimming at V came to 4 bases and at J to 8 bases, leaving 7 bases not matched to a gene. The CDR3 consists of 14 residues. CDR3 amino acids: CASSYAGGWDEQFF. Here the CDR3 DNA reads TGTGCCAGCAGCTACGCAGGGGGCTGGGATGAGCAGTTCTTC.

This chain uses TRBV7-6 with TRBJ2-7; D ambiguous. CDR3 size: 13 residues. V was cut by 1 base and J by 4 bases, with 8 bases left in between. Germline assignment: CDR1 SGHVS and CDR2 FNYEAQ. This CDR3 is CASSLEPEYEQYF. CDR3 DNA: TGTGCCAGCAGCTTAGAGCCTGAATACGAGCAGTACTTC. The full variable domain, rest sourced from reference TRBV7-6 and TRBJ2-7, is GAGVSQSPRYKVTKRGQDVALRCDPISGHVSLYWYRQALGQGPEFLTYFNYEAQQDKSGLPNDRFSAERPEGSISTLTIQRTEQRDSAMYRCASSLEPEYEQYFGPGTRLTVT.

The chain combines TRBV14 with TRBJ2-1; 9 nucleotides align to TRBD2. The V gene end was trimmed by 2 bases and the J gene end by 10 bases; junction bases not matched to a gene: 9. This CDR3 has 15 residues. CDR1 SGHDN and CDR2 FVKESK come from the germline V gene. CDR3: CASSQLGLAGLEQFF. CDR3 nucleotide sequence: TGTGCCAGCAGCCAATTAGGGCTAGCGGGATTGGAGCAGTTCTTC.

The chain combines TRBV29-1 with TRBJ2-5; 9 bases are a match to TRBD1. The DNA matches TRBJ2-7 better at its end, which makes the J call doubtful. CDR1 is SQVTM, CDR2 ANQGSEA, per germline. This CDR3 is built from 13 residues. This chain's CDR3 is CSVEGTGDFEQYF. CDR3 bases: TGCAGCGTTGAAGGGACAGGGGATTTCGAGCAGTACTTC.

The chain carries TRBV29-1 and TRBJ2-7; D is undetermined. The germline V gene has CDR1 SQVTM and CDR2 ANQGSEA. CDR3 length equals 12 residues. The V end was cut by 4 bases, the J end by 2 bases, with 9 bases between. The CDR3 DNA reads TGCAGCGTTGGACACACACCCTACGAGCAGTACTTC. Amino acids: CSVGHTPYEQYF.

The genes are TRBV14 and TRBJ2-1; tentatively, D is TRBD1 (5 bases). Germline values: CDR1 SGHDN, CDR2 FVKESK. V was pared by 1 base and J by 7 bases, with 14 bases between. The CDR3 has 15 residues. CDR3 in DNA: TGTGCCAGCAGCCAAGCAACAGGTTACCTTAATGAGCAGTTCTTC. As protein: CASSQATGYLNEQFF.

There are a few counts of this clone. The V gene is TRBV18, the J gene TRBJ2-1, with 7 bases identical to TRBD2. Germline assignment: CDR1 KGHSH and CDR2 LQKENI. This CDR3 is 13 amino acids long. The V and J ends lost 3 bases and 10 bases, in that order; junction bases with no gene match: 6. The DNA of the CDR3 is TGTGCCAGCTCACCCTCAACCGGGGGGGAGCAGTTCTTC. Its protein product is CASSPSTGGEQFF.

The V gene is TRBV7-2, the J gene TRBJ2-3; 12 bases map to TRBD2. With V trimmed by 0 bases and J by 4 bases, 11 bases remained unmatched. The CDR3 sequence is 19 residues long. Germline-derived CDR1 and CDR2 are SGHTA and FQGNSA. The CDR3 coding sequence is TGTGCCAGCAGCTTAGCTCTACTAGCGGGGGGCGAGGCCCCAGATACGCAGTATTTT. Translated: CASSLALLAGGEAPDTQYF.

This chain's CDR3 is CASSNRGTNPTDTQYF. The CDR3 DNA is TGTGCCAGCAGCAATAGAGGGACAAACCCCACAGATACGCAGTATTTT. This chain uses TRBV7-2 with TRBJ2-3, with D possibly TRBD1 on 6 matching bases. This CDR3 region has 16 residues. The germline gives CDR1 SGHTA, CDR2 FQGNSA. The ends were cut back, 5 bases at V and 2 bases at J, with 17 bases in the middle. The variable domain in full, completed from reference TRBV7-2 and TRBJ2-3, reads GAGVSQSPSNKVTEKGKDVELRCDPISGHTALYWYRQSLGQGLEFLIYFQGNSAPDKSGLPSDRFSAERTGGSVSTLTIQRTQQEDSAVYLCASSNRGTNPTDTQYFGPGTRLTVL.

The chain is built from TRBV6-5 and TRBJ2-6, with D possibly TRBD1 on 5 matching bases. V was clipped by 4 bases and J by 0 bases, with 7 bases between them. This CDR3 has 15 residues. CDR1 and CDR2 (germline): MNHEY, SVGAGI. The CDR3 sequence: CASSWGLSGANVLTF. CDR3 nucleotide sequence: TGTGCCAGCAGTTGGGGCCTCTCTGGGGCCAACGTCCTGACTTTC.

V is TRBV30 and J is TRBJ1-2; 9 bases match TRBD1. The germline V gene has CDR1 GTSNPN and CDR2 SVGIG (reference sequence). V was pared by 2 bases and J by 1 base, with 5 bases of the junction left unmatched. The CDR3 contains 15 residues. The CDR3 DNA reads TGTGCCTGGAGTAGGGGACAGGGAAATAACTATGGCTACACCTTC. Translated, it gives CAWSRGQGNNYGYTF.